Below, one T cell receptor beta chain is given with its context. The target antigen is unknown. Every immunoSEQ plate was one replicate of a subset's evenly spread DNA. The table came from immunoSEQ multiplex PCR; TCRdb's copy has only in-frame clones and leaves some out. In the table there are approximately 2,300,000 clones, 85% to 95% of which are singletons. V lost 2 bases to trimming and J lost 0 bases, with 5 bases between them. Germline CDR1 MNHEY, CDR2 SMNVEV (reference sequence). The CDR3 has 15 residues. This specimen belongs to a study of shared clonotypes between healthy human individuals. Whole-study results and caveats: Generally, naive subsets came out with larger estimated richness than memory subsets.

The chain recombines TRBV27 with TRBJ2-6; D ambiguous. The sequenced sample was naive CD4+ T cells from PBMCs. The subset is: CD45RA+ positively selected. The TCR sequence derives from a man aged 18 to 29 in good health. Some clones in this sample may be carry-over from other donors' samples. The CDR3, as DNA: TGTGCCAGCAGTTTAGTTACCTCTGGGGCCAACGTCCTGACTTTC. Amino acids: CASSLVTSGANVLTF.